This T cell receptor beta chain was obtained from a study of CD8 T cells in Susac syndrome. Random hexamers primed reverse transcription of about 0.45 to 1 ug RNA. TCRdb re-derived calls from the immunoSEQ multiplex PCR reads in MiXCR, one entry per CDR3 protein. The sample yields some 63,000 distinct CDR3 sequences, roughly 94% seen once. V lost 1 base and J lost 7, with 13 bases in between. Germline V gives CDR1 MGHDK, CDR2 SYGVNS. The CDR3 consists of 14 residues. This clonotype was counted once. Those who served as multiple sclerosis controls were treatment-naive patients with stable or active relapsing-remitting disease.

Specimen: CD8+ T cells from PBMCs. The source of this sequence is a human donor with multiple sclerosis. The J gene is TRBJ2-5, the V gene TRBV25-1, with D tentatively TRBD1 (5 bases). CDR3: CASSEWGQGRTQYF. The DNA of the CDR3 is TGTGCCAGCAGTGAATGGGGTCAGGGAAGGACCCAGTACTTC.